A selection of T cell receptor beta chains follows, all from one sample in a study of PD-1 blockade in classical Hodgkin lymphoma. Generated by immunoSEQ multiplex PCR, the TCRdb table keeps only in-frame clones and is missing some. The profile covers about 7,700 clones, with 75% to 90% appearing a single time and about 1.7% taken by the ten largest. The sample consisted of CD4+ T cells from blood, taken at baseline. The receptors shown here come from a human donor with classical Hodgkin lymphoma. Both conserved end residues are part of each CDR3. Some rows mark clone size as missing; the rest say once, few, many or name a class of expanded clone.

TRBV19,TRBJ1-5,-,CASSMGWSRETDQPQHF
TRBV18,TRBJ1-1,-,CASQTGPNTEAFF
TRBV5-6,TRBJ2-1,-,CASSLYRDSEQFF
TRBV13,TRBJ1-1,-,CASSFLGARDGEAFF
TRBV5-1,TRBJ2-3,-,CASVRGGSTDTQYF
TRBV7-3,TRBJ2-2,few,CASSKPGLAGEAGELFF
TRBV6-4,TRBJ2-1,few,CASSRREGDEQFF
TRBV5-8,TRBJ1-1,few,CASSLAIGGFTEAFF
TRBV27,TRBJ1-6,-,CASSLWNPLSPLHF
TRBV7-3,TRBJ2-1,-,CASSLNSQSHNEQFF
TRBV9,TRBJ2-7,-,CASSAQGQGAYEQYF
TRBV28,TRBJ2-7,-,CASSLGGSFYEQYF
TRBV5-1,TRBJ1-3,-,CASSLYGTDSGNTIYF
TRBV2,TRBJ1-3,-,CASSEARSGNTIYF
TRBV19,TRBJ1-1,once,CASRDQGAFRVNTEAFF
TRBV4-1,TRBJ2-2,-,CASSQARGELALNTGELFF
TRBV19,TRBJ2-7,-,CASRGGSSYEQYF
TRBV4-1,TRBJ1-4,few,CASSPLTWTGGAIEEKLFF
TRBV20-1,TRBJ1-5,-,CSASEAQPQHF
TRBV18,TRBJ2-5,-,CASSPLPEGETQYF
TRBV5-4,TRBJ2-7,-,CASREGLAGQYEQYF
TRBV19,TRBJ2-7,once,CASSMVRDYEQYF
TRBV9,TRBJ1-1,-,CASSVGGSGVTEAFF
TRBV13,TRBJ1-5,few,CASKQGNQPQHF
TRBV5-4,TRBJ2-5,-,CASSYRQGVETQYF
TRBV5-4,TRBJ2-5,once,CATTPSSGSGETQYF
TRBV6-6,TRBJ1-1,-,CASSTLTGYTEAFF
TRBV2,TRBJ1-1,-,CASSKQGTTEAFF
TRBV10-1,TRBJ2-1,-,CATRDSNNEQFF
TRBV27,TRBJ2-7,-,CASSLSGTGVYEQYF
TRBV6-5,TRBJ1-1,-,CASSPARENTEAFF
TRBV21-1,TRBJ2-5,-,CTRIGSYF
TRBV19,TRBJ2-7,few,CASSILGLASEQYF
TRBV10-3,TRBJ2-5,-,CAISETSGGGETQYF
TRBV28,TRBJ1-1,few,CASSPTGEYTEAFF
TRBV5-5,TRBJ1-1,-,CASSLPGFTEAFF
TRBV6-6,TRBJ2-3,-,CATRLEVTDTQYF
TRBV7-2,TRBJ2-2,-,CASSLGGANTGELFF
TRBV7-8,TRBJ2-5,-,CASSLVAGEETQYF
TRBV5-1,TRBJ1-3,-,CASGSDSLGGNTIYF
TRBV5-1,TRBJ1-1,-,CASSVRGGATEAFF
TRBV5-4,TRBJ1-1,few,CASSLPNTEAFF
TRBV7-3,TRBJ2-3,-,CASSFQSGGAQYF
TRBV2,TRBJ2-2,-,CASRDGAPYTGELFF
TRBV27,TRBJ1-5,once,CASRSEARGYQPQHF
TRBV6-6,TRBJ1-6,-,CASGYRVALHF
TRBV28,TRBJ2-7,-,CASSLPLGWAFF
TRBV5-1,TRBJ1-5,-,CASSLMGYSNQPQHF
TRBV6-5,TRBJ2-7,few,CASSYSRGYEQYF
TRBV9,TRBJ1-4,-,CASRGSGTEKLFF
TRBV5-1,TRBJ2-7,-,CASSPGSVPIYEQYF
TRBV5-1,TRBJ2-3,-,CASSSDGTSTDTQYF
TRBV29-1,TRBJ1-1,-,CSVEGGGAMGTEAFF
TRBV28,TRBJ1-3,-,CASSFQGWGNTIYF
TRBV5-1,TRBJ2-2,-,CASSLATGFGELFF
TRBV5-1,TRBJ2-2,-,CASSLRSSGDTGELFF
TRBV18,TRBJ2-1,-,CASSLTPGRAYNEQFF
TRBV29-1,TRBJ1-1,once,CSVEDSVPEAFF